The source of this T cell receptor (beta chain) is a study of blood T cell repertoires in COVID-19. Overall study context: Both acute and convalescent COVID-19 samples were obtained from the United States, Italy and Spain.

TCRdb keeps only in-frame clones here, not all; method: immunoSEQ multiplex PCR. This table has fewer than 150,000 clones, roughly 80% appearing once. CDR3 length: 13 residues. Germline CDR1 reads GTSNPN; CDR2 reads SVGIG (reference sequence). V lost 0 bases and J 2 bases, leaving 7 bases between the germline ends. This rearrangement joins TRBV30 to TRBJ1-2, with unresolved D. This sequence originates from a man aged 45-65 years with acute or convalescent COVID-19. Sample: peripheral blood. This chain's CDR3 is CAWSVTVNYGYTF. The CDR3 nucleotides read TGTGCCTGGAGTGTAACGGTGAACTATGGCTACACCTTC.